A single sample gave rise to the 14 T cell receptor beta chains below, sequenced in a study of T cell changes during pregnancy in multiple sclerosis. TCRdb keeps only in-frame clones here, not all; method: immunoSEQ multiplex PCR. This sample yields roughly 90,000 clones, of which 90% to 95% are seen a single time; approximately 2.2% belongs to the top ten. Here the sequenced sample was peripheral blood, taken in the third trimester of pregnancy. Receptor source: a female donor with multiple sclerosis, enrolled in a pregnancy study.

This chain connects TRBV4-1 to TRBJ2-2; 7 bases fit TRBD1. J was trimmed by 2 bases and V by 4 bases; bases with no gene match: 7. The germline V gene has CDR1 MGHRA and CDR2 YSYEKL. The CDR3 loop spans 16 amino acids. CDR3 in DNA: TGCGCCAGCAGCCCTCTAGGGACAGCTAACACCGGGGAGCTGTTTTTT. This codes for CASSPLGTANTGELFF.

This rearrangement joins TRBV19 to TRBJ2-7; TRBD1 agrees at 7 bases. CDR1 is LNHDA, CDR2 SQIVND, per germline (reference sequence). V was clipped by 6 bases and J by 4 bases; unmatched bases: 0. The CDR3 spans 11 residues. The CDR3 DNA reads TGTGCCAGTAGACAGGGGTACGAGCAGTACTTC. This gives the protein CASRQGYEQYF.

The rearrangement links TRBV18 to TRBJ2-2; D remains unclear. CDR3 length: 13 residues. Trimming removed 6 bases at V and 6 bases at J, with 11 bases between. From germline, CDR1 is KGHSH and CDR2 LQKENI. DNA of the CDR3: TGTGCCAGCTCCCTCAGACATCCCGGGGAGCTGTTTTTT. This sequence encodes CASSLRHPGELFF.

The chain links TRBV2 to TRBJ2-7; a possible D gene is TRBD2 (6 bases). CDR3 size: 12 residues. CDR1 SNHLY and CDR2 FYNNEI come from the germline V gene. Trimming removed 7 bases at V and 1 base at J, with 8 bases between. The CDR3 coding sequence is TGTGCCAGCAAGGAGGGTTCCTACGAGCAGTACTTC. Residues: CASKEGSYEQYF.

This clone was found once. The chain joins TRBV5-6 to TRBJ1-2; D gene uncertain. The V and J ends lost 6 bases and 7 bases respectively, with 16 bases between them. The CDR3 is 13 amino acids. Germline V gene lookup returns CDR1 SGHDT and CDR2 YYEEEE. CDR3 region: CASTPGGVGGYTF. In DNA form, the CDR3 reads TGTGCCAGCACCCCAGGCGGGGTGGGTGGCTACACCTTC.

This rearrangement joins TRBV7-9 to TRBJ2-3; possible D gene TRBD2, 6 bases. Germline V gene sequence: CDR1 SEHNR, CDR2 FQNEAQ (reference sequence). V was cut by 5 bases and J by 2 bases, with 17 bases left in between. The CDR3 covers 16 residues. CDR3 loop: CASSTEEGGVTDTQYF. The CDR3 DNA reads as TGTGCCAGCAGCACAGAGGAGGGAGGAGTCACAGATACGCAGTATTTT.

V usage is TRBV13 and J usage is TRBJ2-3, with D possibly TRBD2 on 6 matching bases. Germline V gene lookup returns CDR1 PRHDT and CDR2 FYEKMQ (reference sequence). V was cut by 1 base and J by 1 base, with 9 bases left in between. CDR3 length equals 15 residues. CDR3: CASSLVADGTDTQYF. CDR3 coding DNA: TGTGCCAGCAGCTTAGTAGCGGATGGCACAGATACGCAGTATTTT.

This clone was seen more than once but under ten times. The CDR3 is CASSLGLGGYIQYF. Written as DNA, the CDR3 is TGTGCCAGCAGTTTGGGGTTAGGCGGGTACATTCAGTACTTC. The genes are TRBV28 and TRBJ2-4; D perhaps matches TRBD2 (5 bases). Trimming took 3 bases from V and 8 from J, leaving 14 bases between them. Germline assignment: CDR1 MDHEN and CDR2 SYDVKM. The CDR3 is made up of 14 amino acids.

In regard to this clone: The junction shows a germline mismatch at one end, possibly a read error. The chain carries TRBV7-7 and TRBJ2-1, with a tentative D call TRBD2 (6 bases). Per the germline V gene, CDR1 is SSHAT and CDR2 is FNYEAQ (reference sequence). The CDR3 is 15 residues long. CDR3 sequence: CASSLDGTYYNEQFF. As DNA, the CDR3 is TGTGCTAGCAGCTTAGATGGGACTTACTACAATGAGCAGTTCTTC.

This clone was seen a single time. The rearrangement uses TRBV9 and TRBJ1-1; D may be TRBD1 (5 bases). V dropped 4 bases and J dropped 0 bases, with 10 bases sitting between them. This CDR3 comprises 14 residues. Germline V CDR1 and CDR2: SGDLS, YYNGEE. Here the CDR3 reads CASSPAGMNTEAFF. Written as DNA, the CDR3 is TGTGCCAGCAGCCCAGCAGGGATGAACACTGAAGCTTTCTTT.

V usage is TRBV28 and J usage is TRBJ2-1; D gene uncertain. Trimming stripped 2 bases from V and 3 bases from J, with 14 bases between. The length of the CDR3 is 16 residues. CDR1 and CDR2 from the germline V gene are MDHEN and SYDVKM. CDR3 loop: CASSLGPSFIYNEQFF. The CDR3 region has the DNA TGTGCCAGCAGTTTAGGTCCCAGTTTCATCTACAATGAGCAGTTCTTC.

The rearrangement links TRBV7-9 to TRBJ1-2; a possible D gene is TRBD1 (6 bases). Germline loops: CDR1 SEHNR, CDR2 FQNEAQ (reference sequence). V gave up 6 bases and J gave up 6 bases, with 20 bases separating them. This CDR3 contains 15 residues. The CDR3 bases are TGTGCCAGCAGAAGAACCGGGACACTTTTGGATGGCTACACCTTC. Translated, it gives CASRRTGTLLDGYTF. The variable domain in full, completed from reference TRBV7-9 and TRBJ1-2, reads DTGVSQNPRHKITKRGQNVTFRCDPISEHNRLYWYRQTLGQGPEFLTYFQNEAQLEKSRLLSDRFSAERPKGSFSTLEIQRTEQGDSAMYLCASRRTGTLLDGYTFGSGTRLTVV.

The chain joins TRBV14 to TRBJ1-1, with 11 positions matching TRBD1. The CDR3 covers 15 residues. Losses at the gene ends were 3 bases for V and 5 bases for J; bases not matched to a gene: 5. Germline V lookup: CDR1 SGHDN, CDR2 FVKESK. CDR3 protein: CASSQRTGGRTEAFF. The CDR3 region has the DNA TGTGCCAGCAGCCAGAGGACAGGGGGCAGAACTGAAGCTTTCTTT. Filled out from reference TRBV14 and TRBJ1-1, the complete variable domain reads EAGVTQFPSHSVIEKGQTVTLRCDPISGHDNLYWYRRVMGKEIKFLLHFVKESKQDESGMPNNRFLAERTGGTYSTLKVQPAELEDSGVYFCASSQRTGGRTEAFFGQGTRLTVV.

The CDR3 spells CASKEGSGNTIYF. CDR3 DNA: TGTGCCAGCAAAGAGGGCTCTGGAAACACCATATATTTT. The V gene is TRBV2, the J gene TRBJ1-3, with D hard to call. Germline CDR1 is SNHLY and CDR2 is FYNNEI. The CDR3 is 13 amino acids. V lost 7 bases and J 0 bases, leaving 7 bases between the germline ends. Based on the CDR3 plus reference TRBV2 and TRBJ1-3, the full variable domain is EPEVTQTPSHQVTQMGQEVILRCVPISNHLYFYWYRQILGQKVEFLVSFYNNEISEKSEIFDDQFSVERPDGSNFTLKIRSTKLEDSAMYFCASKEGSGNTIYFGEGSWLTVV.